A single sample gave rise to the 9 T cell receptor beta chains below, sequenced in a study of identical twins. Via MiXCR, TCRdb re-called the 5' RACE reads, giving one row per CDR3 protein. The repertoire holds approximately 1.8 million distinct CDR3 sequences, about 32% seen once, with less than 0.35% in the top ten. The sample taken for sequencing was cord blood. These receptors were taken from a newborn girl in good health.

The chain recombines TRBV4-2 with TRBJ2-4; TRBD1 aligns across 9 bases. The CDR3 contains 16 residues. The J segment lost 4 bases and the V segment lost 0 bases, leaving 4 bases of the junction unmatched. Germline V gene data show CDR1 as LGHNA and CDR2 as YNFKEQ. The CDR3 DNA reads TGTGCCAGCAGCCAAGATTCCGGGACAGGGAAAAACATTCAGTACTTC. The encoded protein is CASSQDSGTGKNIQYF.

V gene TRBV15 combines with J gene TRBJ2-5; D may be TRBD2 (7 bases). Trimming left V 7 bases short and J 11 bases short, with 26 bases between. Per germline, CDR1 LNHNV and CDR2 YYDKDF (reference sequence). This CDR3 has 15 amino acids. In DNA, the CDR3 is TGTGCCACCAACGGGGGCGGAAAGCGGGATTATGAGCAGTACTTC. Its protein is CATNGGGKRDYEQYF.

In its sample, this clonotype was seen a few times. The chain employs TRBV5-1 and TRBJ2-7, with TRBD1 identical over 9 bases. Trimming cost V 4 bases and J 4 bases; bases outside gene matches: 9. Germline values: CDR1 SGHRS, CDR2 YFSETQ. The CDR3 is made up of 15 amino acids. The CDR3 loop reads CASSTGRDREYEQYF. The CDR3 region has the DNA TGCGCCAGCAGCACGGGCCGGGACAGGGAGTACGAGCAGTACTTC.

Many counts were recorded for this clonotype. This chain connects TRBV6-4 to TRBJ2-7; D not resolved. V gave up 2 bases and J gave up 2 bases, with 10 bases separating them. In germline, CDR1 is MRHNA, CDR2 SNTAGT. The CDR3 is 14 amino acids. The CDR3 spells CASSDRGPPYEQYF. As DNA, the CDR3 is TGTGCCAGCAGTGACCGAGGACCGCCCTACGAGCAGTACTTC.

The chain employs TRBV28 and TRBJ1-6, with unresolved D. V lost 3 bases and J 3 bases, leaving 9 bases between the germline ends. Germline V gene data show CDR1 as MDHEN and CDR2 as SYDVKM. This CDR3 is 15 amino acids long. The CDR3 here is CASSFPQLYNSPLHF. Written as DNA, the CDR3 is TGTGCCAGCAGTTTTCCTCAGCTCTATAATTCACCCCTCCACTTT.

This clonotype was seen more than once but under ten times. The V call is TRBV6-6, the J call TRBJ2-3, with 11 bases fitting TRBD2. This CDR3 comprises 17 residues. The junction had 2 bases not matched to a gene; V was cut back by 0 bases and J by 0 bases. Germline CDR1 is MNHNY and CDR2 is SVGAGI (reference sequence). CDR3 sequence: CASSYSTSGTSTDTQYF. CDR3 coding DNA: TGTGCCAGCAGTTACTCGACTAGCGGGACCAGCACAGATACGCAGTATTTT.

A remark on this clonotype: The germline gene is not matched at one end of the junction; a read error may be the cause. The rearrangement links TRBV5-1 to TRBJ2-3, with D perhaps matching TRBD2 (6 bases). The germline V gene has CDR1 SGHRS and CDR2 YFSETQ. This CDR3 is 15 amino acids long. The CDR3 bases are TGCGCCGGCAGCTTGGAGGGGTACAAAACAGATACGCAGTATTTT. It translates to CAGSLEGYKTDTQYF.

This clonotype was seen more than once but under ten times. The CDR3 sequence: CASSVPLAAGTDTQYF. The CDR3 region has the DNA TGTGCCAGCAGTGTCCCCTTAGCGGCTGGGACAGATACGCAGTATTTT. V and J are TRBV2 and TRBJ2-3, with D possibly being TRBD2 (6 bases). This CDR3 has 16 residues. Germline CDR1 reads SNHLY; CDR2 reads FYNNEI. V was shortened by 4 bases and J by 3 bases, with 17 bases between the two germline ends. The full variable domain, in which reference TRBV2 and TRBJ2-3 provide the parts outside the CDR3, is EPEVTQTPSHQVTQMGQEVILRCVPISNHLYFYWYRQILGQKVEFLVSFYNNEISEKSEIFDDQFSVERPDGSNFTLKIRSTKLEDSAMYFCASSVPLAAGTDTQYFGPGTRLTVL.

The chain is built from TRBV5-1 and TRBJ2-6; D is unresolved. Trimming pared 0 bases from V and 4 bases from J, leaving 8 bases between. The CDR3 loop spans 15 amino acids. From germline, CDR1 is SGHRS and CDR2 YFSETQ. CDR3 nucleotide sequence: TGCGCCAGCAGCTTGGTAGCCGAAGGGGCCAACGTCCTGACTTTC. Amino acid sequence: CASSLVAEGANVLTF.